The 10 T cell receptor beta chains presented below share a single source sample, sequenced in a study of shared clonotypes between healthy human individuals. The protocol was immunoSEQ multiplex PCR, while the TCRdb copy is restricted to in-frame clones and leaves out a portion. The sample comprises millions of clones, approximately 94% of which are singletons, and 0.85% to 1.3% rests with the top ten. Naivety among CD8 cells was defined by CD45RO negativity and positive CCR7 selection, thereby excluding terminally differentiated effector memory CD45RA+ cells. Sequencing used naive CD8+ T cells sorted from blood. The source is a man aged 18 to 29 in good health.

The chain recombines TRBV7-9 with TRBJ1-4; TRBD1 might be the D (6 bases). Germline V gives CDR1 SEHNR, CDR2 FQNEAQ (reference sequence). The V end was cut by 6 bases, the J end by 7 bases, with 12 bases between. The CDR3 spans 13 residues. CDR3 loop: CASSLDSLEKLFF. The CDR3 nucleotides are TGTGCCAGCAGTCTGGACAGCCTTGAAAAACTGTTTTTT.

As regards this clone: Other DNA sequences in the same sample also yield this CDR3. The V and J genes are TRBV27 and TRBJ1-1; D is possibly TRBD1 (6 bases). Trimming stripped 5 bases from V and 0 bases from J, with 10 bases between. The CDR3 consists of 14 residues. Germline V gene sequence: CDR1 MNHEY, CDR2 SMNVEV (reference sequence). CDR3: CASSPGHLNTEAFF. The CDR3, as DNA: TGTGCCAGCAGTCCGGGACACCTGAACACTGAAGCTTTCTTT.

This chain links TRBV21-1 with TRBJ1-2; the table gives TRBD1 as D, unverified against the DNA. TRBV21-1 is an annotated pseudogene. The CDR3 runs to 18 residues. CDR3 region: CASSKPQTGRMRNYGYTF. The CDR3 nucleotides are TGTGCCAGCAGCAAACCTCAGACAGGGAGGATGCGTAACTATGGCTACACCTTC.

This chain links TRBV9 with TRBJ2-1; 8 positions match TRBD2. In germline, CDR1 is SGDLS, CDR2 YYNGEE. V was pared by 3 bases and J by 3 bases, with 5 bases of the junction left unmatched. This CDR3 has 15 residues. The CDR3 region has the DNA TGTGCCAGCAGCGCTGCCGGGACTAGCTACAATGAGCAGTTCTTC. Encoded protein: CASSAAGTSYNEQFF. The full variable domain, with the rest looked up from reference TRBV9 and TRBJ2-1, is DSGVTQTPKHLITATGQRVTLRCSPRSGDLSVYWYQQSLDQGLQFLIQYYNGEERAKGNILERFSAQQFPDLHSELNLSSLELGDSALYFCASSAAGTSYNEQFFGPGTRLTVL.

This chain connects TRBV6-1 to TRBJ2-3; D gene ambiguous. The V end was cut by 1 base, the J end by 2 bases, with 10 bases between. Germline V gene lookup returns CDR1 MNHNS and CDR2 SASEGT. CDR3 length equals 15 residues. CDR3 residues: CASSEGGSNTDTQYF. DNA of the CDR3: TGTGCCAGCAGTGAAGGGGGTAGTAACACAGATACGCAGTATTTT.

The chain uses TRBV7-9 and TRBJ2-3; weak D call: TRBD1 (5 bases). The V and J ends lost 4 bases and 2 bases respectively, with 10 bases between them. Germline values: CDR1 SEHNR, CDR2 FQNEAQ (reference sequence). The CDR3 runs 14 residues. CDR3 coding DNA: TGTGCCAGCAGCTCGGACACCCACACAGATACGCAGTATTTT. Encoded protein: CASSSDTHTDTQYF.

This chain's CDR3 is CASSLAVYTEAFF. The CDR3 region has the DNA TGTGCCAGCAGCTTGGCAGTCTACACTGAAGCTTTCTTT. This chain links TRBV5-4 with TRBJ1-1; no clear D gene. The germline CDR1 and CDR2 sequences are SGHNT and YYREEE (reference sequence). CDR3 length: 13 residues. Deletions cut 0 bases from V and 3 bases from J, with 6 bases between.

The V gene is TRBV5-4, the J gene TRBJ1-1, with D perhaps matching TRBD1 (5 bases). Germline V gene data show CDR1 as SGHNT and CDR2 as YYREEE (reference sequence). The CDR3 covers 15 residues. V was cut by 5 bases and J by 0 bases, with 14 bases left in between. This CDR3 is CASREPGRMNTEAFF. Written as DNA, the CDR3 is TGTGCCAGCAGAGAGCCGGGACGGATGAACACTGAAGCTTTCTTT.

This rearrangement joins TRBV25-1 to TRBJ2-5; D possibly corresponds to TRBD2 (5 bases). Trimming left V 1 base short and J 5 bases short, with 14 bases between. The germline V gene encodes CDR1 MGHDK and CDR2 SYGVNS. The CDR3 runs 15 residues. Here the CDR3 DNA reads TGTGCCAGCAGTGAATTCGGGATCCCGGGGGAGACCCAGTACTTC. Translated, it gives CASSEFGIPGETQYF.

V gene TRBV25-1 combines with J gene TRBJ1-1; D is unresolved. Trimming cost V 7 bases and J 4 bases, with 7 bases left between them. The CDR3 spans 11 residues. From germline, CDR1 is MGHDK and CDR2 SYGVNS. CDR3 protein: CASKRGTEAFF. CDR3 coding DNA: TGTGCCAGCAAACGGGGCACTGAAGCTTTCTTT.